What follows are 24 T cell receptor beta chains derived from one specimen sequenced in a study of blood T cell repertoires in COVID-19. The data were produced by immunoSEQ multiplex PCR, yet TCRdb's version contains in-frame clones alone and is incomplete. The sample has approximately 430,000 clones, roughly 85% seen once; the top ten hold roughly 1.4%. The sequenced sample consisted of peripheral blood. These receptors all come from a woman under 40 with active or convalescent COVID-19.

The chain couples TRBV5-1 to TRBJ2-7; 11 bases map to TRBD2. The CDR3 is 16 residues long. Germline loops: CDR1 SGHRS, CDR2 YFSETQ. The V and J ends lost 0 bases and 3 bases, in that order; junction bases with no gene match: 5. CDR3 residues: CASSLGLAGYVYEQYF. In DNA, the CDR3 is TGCGCCAGCAGCTTGGGACTAGCGGGGTATGTCTACGAGCAGTACTTC. The entire variable domain, with the rest obtained from reference TRBV5-1 and TRBJ2-7, is as follows: KAGVTQTPRYLIKTRGQQVTLSCSPISGHRSVSWYQQTPGQGLQFLFEYFSETQRNKGNFPGRFSGRQFSNSRSEMNVSTLELGDSALYLCASSLGLAGYVYEQYFGPGTRLTVT.

The V gene is TRBV9, the J gene TRBJ2-1; D gene unclear. Germline-derived CDR1 and CDR2 are SGDLS and YYNGEE. The CDR3 is 13 amino acids. V gave up 2 bases and J gave up 6 bases, with 9 bases separating them. CDR3: CASSVRGSNEQFF. Written as DNA, the CDR3 is TGTGCCAGCAGCGTTAGAGGCAGCAATGAGCAGTTCTTC.

The chain is built from TRBV6-1 and TRBJ1-2, with D possibly being TRBD1 (5 bases). Trimming left V 5 bases short and J 4 bases short, with 11 bases between. Germline CDR1 reads MNHNS; CDR2 reads SASEGT. The CDR3 length is 13 residues. In DNA, the CDR3 is TGTGCCAGCAGTCAGACAGCCTTCTATGGCTACACCTTC. Translation gives CASSQTAFYGYTF.

Only one count was recorded for this clone. The chain carries TRBV2 and TRBJ1-5; 7 bases match TRBD1. V trimming: 5 bases; J trimming: 0 bases; junction bases outside the gene matches: 4. This CDR3 has 15 amino acids. Germline lookup yields CDR1 SNHLY and CDR2 FYNNEI. CDR3 amino acids: CASSSQGTSNQPQHF. The CDR3 DNA reads TGTGCCAGCAGTTCACAGGGGACTAGCAATCAGCCCCAGCATTTT.

The CDR3 loop reads CASSSGQGHTEAFF. Here the CDR3 DNA reads TGCGCCAGCAGTTCCGGACAGGGTCACACTGAAGCTTTCTTT. The chain recombines TRBV5-1 with TRBJ1-1; 8 bases are a match to TRBD1. Germline trimming cut 5 bases from V and 3 bases from J; bases unmatched to any gene: 6. The CDR3 has 14 residues. In germline, CDR1 is SGHRS, CDR2 YFSETQ. The variable domain in full, with the rest retrieved from reference TRBV5-1 and TRBJ1-1, is KAGVTQTPRYLIKTRGQQVTLSCSPISGHRSVSWYQQTPGQGLQFLFEYFSETQRNKGNFPGRFSGRQFSNSRSEMNVSTLELGDSALYLCASSSGQGHTEAFFGQGTRLTVV.

The chain recombines TRBV6-1 with TRBJ1-1; possibly TRBD1 for D (5 bases). Trimming cost V 3 bases and J 5 bases, with 13 bases left between them. The V gene's germline CDR1 is MNHNS and CDR2 SASEGT. The CDR3 length is 14 residues. In nucleotides, the CDR3 is TGTGCCAGCAGTGACGTAGGGGCGCGGACTGAAGCTTTCTTT. Translating it yields CASSDVGARTEAFF.

V usage is TRBV7-9 and J usage is TRBJ2-5, with D unclear. V gave up 1 base and J gave up 1 base, with 7 bases separating them. Germline V gene data show CDR1 as SEHNR and CDR2 as FQNEAQ (reference sequence). CDR3 length: 14 amino acids. The CDR3 sequence: CASSLGLTQETQYF. As DNA, the CDR3 is TGTGCCAGCAGCTTAGGGCTTACCCAAGAGACCCAGTACTTC.

In this sample, this clone turned up once. The gene calls are TRBV5-1 and TRBJ2-3; TRBD2 is a possible D gene (6 bases). Trimming shortened V by 0 bases and J by 0 bases, and 8 bases separated the two germline ends. This CDR3 has 15 amino acids. Germline CDR1 and CDR2: SGHRS and YFSETQ. The CDR3 DNA sequence: TGCGCCAGCAGCTTGGTTAGCGGTAGCACAGATACGCAGTATTTT. This encodes CASSLVSGSTDTQYF.

The CDR3 bases are TGTGCCAGCAGCTCCCAGGGGACGGCCACTGAAGCTTTCTTT. Translating it yields CASSSQGTATEAFF. The genes are TRBV6-4 and TRBJ1-1, with D maybe TRBD1 (6 bases). The CDR3 sequence is 14 residues long. Trimming took 6 bases from V and 4 from J, leaving 15 bases between them. The germline gives CDR1 MRHNA, CDR2 SNTAGT.

J is TRBJ2-4 and V is TRBV10-2; D call uncertain. The CDR3 totals 13 residues. Germline assignment: CDR1 WSHSY and CDR2 SAAADI. Trimming took off 6 bases at V and 1 base at J, with 7 bases between the two ends. The CDR3 here is CASSPSAKNIQYF. CDR3 bases: TGCGCCAGCAGCCCTTCGGCCAAAAACATTCAGTACTTC.

V is TRBV27 and J is TRBJ2-3; D may be TRBD2 (6 bases). Germline loops: CDR1 MNHEY, CDR2 SMNVEV (reference sequence). The V end lost 0 bases, the J end lost 1 base, and 8 bases lay between the germline ends. The CDR3 extends over 15 amino acids. The CDR3 DNA sequence: TGTGCCAGCAGTTTATCGACGGGGGGCACAGATACGCAGTATTTT. The encoded protein is CASSLSTGGTDTQYF.

V is TRBV5-6 and J is TRBJ1-2; D uncertain. The CDR3 is 15 amino acids. Trimming stripped 4 bases from V and 0 bases from J, with 13 bases between. Germline CDR1 SGHDT, CDR2 YYEEEE. The DNA of the CDR3 is TGTGCCAGCAGCCAGAATCAGGATCCTAACTATGGCTACACCTTC. Translating it yields CASSQNQDPNYGYTF.

This chain uses TRBV7-8 with TRBJ2-3, with TRBD2 matching 10 bases. The J segment lost 2 bases and the V segment lost 1 base, leaving 6 bases of the junction unmatched. CDR1 is SGHVS, CDR2 FQNEAQ, per germline. The CDR3 runs to 17 residues. The CDR3 region has the DNA TGTGCCAGCAGCTTAGGGGTTAGCGGGGGGTTCACAGATACGCAGTATTTT. As protein: CASSLGVSGGFTDTQYF.

The CDR3 reads CASSSMTGSSGEQYF. The CDR3 region has the DNA TGTGCCAGCAGCTCGATGACAGGGTCCTCGGGCGAGCAGTACTTC. The V and J genes are TRBV11-2 and TRBJ2-7, with 7 bases aligning to TRBD1. There are 15 residues in the CDR3. J lost 6 bases, V lost 4 bases, and 12 bases had no gene match. Germline lookup yields CDR1 SGHAT and CDR2 FQNNGV.

Comments on this clone: A read error may explain this, as a much larger clone is one base away. Different DNA sequences within this sample yield the same CDR3. The chain employs TRBV18 and TRBJ2-3; D is ambiguous. The V gene's germline CDR1 is KGHSH and CDR2 LQKENI. The CDR3 covers 13 residues. CDR3 sequence reads: CATQPLRTDTQYF. The DNA of the CDR3 is TGCGCCACCCAACCGCTGAGGACAGATACGCAGTATTTT. Full variable domain (missing parts from reference TRBV18 and TRBJ2-3): NAGVMQNPRHLVRRRGQEARLRCSPMKGHSHVYWYRQLPEEGLKFMVYLQKENIIDESGMPKERFSAEFPKEGPSILRIQQVVRGDSAAYFCATQPLRTDTQYFGPGTRLTVL.

This chain uses TRBV7-2 with TRBJ2-1; D is possibly TRBD2 (5 bases). Trimming removed 6 bases at V and 6 bases at J, with 12 bases between. CDR3 length equals 13 residues. In germline, CDR1 is SGHTA, CDR2 FQGNSA. The CDR3 region has the DNA TGTGCCAGCAGATCTTGGGCGGGCAATGAGCAGTTCTTC. This encodes CASRSWAGNEQFF.

This chain links TRBV5-5 with TRBJ2-1; 7 nucleotides align to TRBD1. CDR1 is SGHKS, CDR2 YYEKEE, per germline (reference sequence). Trimming cost V 4 bases and J 4 bases; bases outside gene matches: 5. The CDR3 consists of 14 residues. CDR3 sequence: CASSPDRPYNEQFF. The CDR3 DNA reads TGTGCCAGCAGCCCGGACAGGCCGTACAATGAGCAGTTCTTC.

The gene calls are TRBV10-1 and TRBJ1-5; no firm D call. V lost 2 bases and J 6 bases, leaving 8 bases between the germline ends. Germline CDR1 is WNHNN and CDR2 is SYGVQD (reference sequence). The CDR3 spans 13 residues. CDR3 sequence: CASSEREGQPQHF. The CDR3 DNA is TGCGCCAGCAGTGAGAGGGAGGGTCAGCCCCAGCATTTT.

The rearrangement joins TRBV6-6 to TRBJ1-2, with 7 bases aligning to TRBD1. V gave up 6 bases and J gave up 4 bases; unmatched junction bases: 8. Germline values: CDR1 MNHNY, CDR2 SVGAGI (reference sequence). The CDR3 loop spans 14 amino acids. CDR3 loop: CASSGPGQLYGYTF. The CDR3 DNA sequence: TGTGCCAGCAGCGGACCGGGACAGCTCTATGGCTACACCTTC.

A few counts support this clone. The genes are TRBV6-5 and TRBJ2-1, with 9 bases aligning to TRBD1. The CDR3 has 15 amino acids. Germline-derived CDR1 and CDR2 are MNHEY and SVGAGI. The V and J ends lost 6 bases and 7 bases, in that order; junction bases with no gene match: 10. CDR3 in amino acids: CASSPQGALINEQFF. CDR3 DNA: TGTGCCAGCAGCCCACAGGGGGCTTTGATAAATGAGCAGTTCTTC.

The chain carries TRBV7-6 and TRBJ2-4; 9 positions match TRBD1. The CDR3 length is 13 residues. Unmatched junction bases numbered 2, after V lost 5 bases and J lost 6 bases. Germline CDR1 is SGHVS and CDR2 is FNYEAQ. The CDR3 sequence: CASSPDRGNIQYF. The CDR3 DNA reads as TGTGCCAGCAGCCCGGACAGGGGAAACATTCAGTACTTC.

V usage is TRBV7-9 and J usage is TRBJ2-5, with 9 nucleotides matching TRBD2. V shed 1 base, J shed 2 bases, and the junction held 5 bases outside the gene matches. The CDR3 covers 16 residues. CDR1 and CDR2 from the germline V gene are SEHNR and FQNEAQ (reference sequence). This CDR3 reads CASSLGELAGQETQYF. CDR3 coding DNA: TGTGCCAGCAGCTTAGGAGAGCTAGCGGGACAAGAGACCCAGTACTTC.

V and J are TRBV7-8 and TRBJ1-3; TRBD1 matches at 8 bases. In germline, CDR1 is SGHVS, CDR2 FQNEAQ. Unmatched junction bases numbered 14, after V lost 1 base and J lost 0 bases. This CDR3 has 20 residues. CDR3 residues: CASSLVTRDRPTFSGNTIYF. The CDR3 region has the DNA TGTGCCAGCAGCTTAGTGACCCGGGACAGGCCGACATTCTCTGGAAACACCATATATTTT.

V is TRBV5-1 and J is TRBJ2-3; 7 bases match TRBD1. This CDR3 spans 15 amino acids. Losses at the gene ends were 4 bases for V and 2 bases for J; bases not matched to a gene: 7. The germline CDR1 and CDR2 sequences are SGHRS and YFSETQ. The CDR3 DNA reads TGCGCCAGCAGCCTGGGGACAGTTTCCACAGATACGCAGTATTTT. The encoded protein is CASSLGTVSTDTQYF.